Reported below is one TCR beta chain. Its matching antigen is unknown. This sample is part of a study of T cell repertoires in cytomegalovirus infection. Study as a whole: HLA-C-restricted CMV epitopes, recently identified, and well-studied HLA-B-restricted ones were used by the study.

Findings of the study overall: There were carriers of CMV plus the relevant HLA, and cumulative public TCR beta family frequency identified them.

In TCRdb, the reads were re-called with MiXCR into one record per CDR3 protein. This table has approximately 390,000 distinct CDR3 sequences, nearly 35% appearing once. The length of the CDR3 is 15 residues. J was trimmed by 0 bases and V by 8 bases; bases with no gene match: 5. Germline CDR1 reads SNHLY; CDR2 reads FYNNEI. This TCR was sampled from a human donor in good health (CMV status not recorded). Some clones in this sample may be carry-over from other donors' samples. Sequenced material: cultured PBMCs, taken from culture after CMV antigen stimulation. The chain combines TRBV2 with TRBJ2-1; 9 bases agree with TRBD2. The CDR3: CASGSGSYSYNEQFF. The DNA for the CDR3 is TGTGCCAGCGGTAGCGGGAGTTACTCCTACAATGAGCAGTTCTTC.